The 32 T cell receptor beta chains listed next were all sequenced from one sample in a study of graft-versus-host responses after intestinal transplantation. Libraries were prepared by immunoSEQ multiplex PCR; TCRdb keeps only in-frame clonotypes and omits some of them. The data show 100,000 to 140,000 clones, about nine tenths seen once. Their antigens are not known. Sample: unstimulated CD4+ T cells sorted from spleen or lymph node cells, taken before transplant. The receptors derive from a human donor who was the organ donor for an intestinal transplant.

The V call is TRBV28, the J call TRBJ1-3, with TRBD1 identical over 10 bases. V was pared by 6 bases and J by 3 bases, with 14 bases of the junction left unmatched. The CDR3 loop spans 18 amino acids. Germline V gives CDR1 MDHEN, CDR2 SYDVKM. Written as DNA, the CDR3 is TGTGCCAGCAGCCCCACTAGACAGGGGGCGCGACTTGGAAACACCATATATTTT. Its protein product is CASSPTRQGARLGNTIYF.

The V call is TRBV6-5, the J call TRBJ1-5; D is possibly TRBD1 (5 bases). This CDR3 region has 15 residues. Trimming shortened V by 6 bases and J by 4 bases, and 16 bases separated the two germline ends. From germline, CDR1 is MNHEY and CDR2 SVGAGI. The DNA of the CDR3 is TGTGCCAGCAGCTGGGACTTCAACTTTAATCAGCCCCAGCATTTT. Translated, it gives CASSWDFNFNQPQHF.

The sample holds one count of this clone. The CDR3, as DNA: TGTGCCAGCAGTGTACTAGCGGGAGCGGATACGCAGTATTTT. Translation: CASSVLAGADTQYF. The chain joins TRBV6-1 to TRBJ2-3; 11 bases are shared with TRBD2. V shed 4 bases and J 6 bases; nucleotides not matched to a gene: 3. The CDR3 consists of 14 residues. Germline assignment: CDR1 MNHNS and CDR2 SASEGT.

The chain uses TRBV6-5 and TRBJ2-1; TRBD1 is a possible D gene (6 bases). Germline CDR1 is MNHEY and CDR2 is SVGAGI. CDR3 length: 15 residues. V was cut by 2 bases and J by 0 bases, with 8 bases left in between. CDR3 protein: CASSYDRSSYNEQFF. In DNA form, the CDR3 reads TGTGCCAGCAGTTACGACAGGAGCTCCTACAATGAGCAGTTCTTC.

This rearrangement joins TRBV10-1 to TRBJ2-1; 13 positions match TRBD2. The CDR3 extends over 15 amino acids. The germline V gene has CDR1 WNHNN and CDR2 SYGVQD (reference sequence). After removal of 5 bases from V and 4 bases from J, the junction contained 2 bases not matched to a gene. The CDR3 region has the DNA TGCGCCAGCAGTCAGACTAGCGGGGGGTACAATGAGCAGTTCTTC. Translation: CASSQTSGGYNEQFF.

The chain links TRBV2 to TRBJ2-7, with a weak D call TRBD2 (6 bases). Germline V lookup: CDR1 SNHLY, CDR2 FYNNEI. The germline V and J ends were trimmed by 8 bases and 4 bases, with 12 bases remaining between them. This CDR3 spans 12 amino acids. The CDR3 reads CASAGRGYEQYF. The DNA for the CDR3 is TGTGCCAGCGCGGGAAGGGGTTACGAGCAGTACTTC. Based on the CDR3 plus reference TRBV2 and TRBJ2-7, the full variable domain is EPEVTQTPSHQVTQMGQEVILRCVPISNHLYFYWYRQILGQKVEFLVSFYNNEISEKSEIFDDQFSVERPDGSNFTLKIRSTKLEDSAMYFCASAGRGYEQYFGPGTRLTVT.

This sequence joins TRBV6-1 and TRBJ1-5; D might be TRBD1 (5 bases). This CDR3 region has 14 residues. CDR1 is MNHNS and CDR2 is SASEGT in the germline V gene. V was pared by 7 bases and J by 3 bases, with 13 bases between. The DNA of the CDR3 is TGTGCCAGCACCTCACGACAGAACAATCAGCCCCAGCATTTT. Translating gives CASTSRQNNQPQHF.

This clone was observed once. This chain uses TRBV5-6 with TRBJ1-5, with 7 bases aligning to TRBD1. Germline CDR1 and CDR2: SGHDT and YYEEEE. The junction had 7 bases not matched to a gene; V was cut back by 5 bases and J by 5 bases. This CDR3 has 14 residues. The CDR3 protein is CASSSGTVDQPQHF. The CDR3 nucleotides read TGTGCCAGCAGTTCCGGGACAGTAGATCAGCCCCAGCATTTT.

The CDR3 DNA is TGTGCCAGCAGCTTAGCAGCAAGTGAGCAGTTCTTC. Its translation is CASSLAASEQFF. The V gene is TRBV11-2, the J gene TRBJ2-1; D unresolved. The ends were cut back, 1 base at V and 9 bases at J, with 7 bases in the middle. Germline values: CDR1 SGHAT, CDR2 FQNNGV. CDR3 size: 12 residues.

The J gene is TRBJ2-3, the V gene TRBV11-2, with TRBD2 matching 13 bases. The CDR3 extends over 16 amino acids. Germline-derived CDR1 and CDR2 are SGHAT and FQNNGV. V lost 5 bases and J lost 5; bases outside the gene matches: 7. The CDR3 DNA follows: TGTGCCAGCAGCCCCACTAGCGGGGGGGCCGTAGATACGCAGTATTTT. It yields the protein CASSPTSGGAVDTQYF.

This clone appeared once. Other DNA sequences in this sample translate to the same CDR3. CDR3 in amino acids: CASSEDREETQYF. In DNA form, the CDR3 reads TGTGCCAGCAGTGAAGACAGGGAAGAGACCCAGTACTTC. The chain uses TRBV6-1 and TRBJ2-5; possible D gene TRBD1, 6 bases. Trimming left V 1 base short and J 3 bases short, with 6 bases between. The CDR3 runs 13 residues. Germline lookup yields CDR1 MNHNS and CDR2 SASEGT.

The rearrangement joins TRBV18 to TRBJ2-1, with TRBD2 matching 7 bases. The CDR3 sequence is 13 residues long. The trim removed 4 bases at V and 8 bases at J, leaving 5 bases unmatched. CDR1 and CDR2 (germline): KGHSH, LQKENI. The CDR3 sequence is CASSRLLAHEQFF. Written as DNA, the CDR3 is TGTGCCAGCTCACGACTACTAGCGCATGAGCAGTTCTTC.

The CDR3 here is CASSKIPGGLGYEQYF. CDR3 bases: TGTGCCAGCAGCAAAATCCCGGGGGGGCTAGGCTACGAGCAGTACTTC. The chain is built from TRBV7-6 and TRBJ2-5; 8 bases agree with TRBD2. The J call could be wrong; TRBJ2-7 is a better fit for the DNA end. The germline V gene encodes CDR1 SGHVS and CDR2 FNYEAQ. This CDR3 has 16 amino acids.

The chain has TRBV7-8 and TRBJ1-5, with no clear D. The CDR3 covers 12 residues. V lost 1 base and J lost 6, with 4 bases in between. Germline CDR1 and CDR2: SGHVS and FQNEAQ. This chain's CDR3 is CASSLEGQPQHF. The CDR3 nucleotides are TGTGCCAGCAGCTTAGAGGGTCAGCCCCAGCATTTT.

The V gene is TRBV6-6, the J gene TRBJ2-5, with 8 bases lining up with TRBD2. This CDR3 is built from 16 residues. The V gene end was trimmed by 3 bases and the J gene end by 1 base; junction bases not matched to a gene: 7. Per germline, CDR1 MNHNY and CDR2 SVGAGI (reference sequence). CDR3 sequence reads: CASSYTRGGLQETQYF. DNA for the CDR3: TGTGCCAGCAGTTATACCCGCGGGGGGCTCCAAGAGACCCAGTACTTC.

The chain is built from TRBV19 and TRBJ1-2, with D perhaps TRBD1 (6 bases). Trimming removed 3 bases from V and 8 bases from J, with 16 bases in between. Germline V gene lookup returns CDR1 LNHDA and CDR2 SQIVND (reference sequence). CDR3 size: 14 residues. In nucleotides, the CDR3 is TGTGCCAGTAGTATTCCCGACAGGCGGAAAGGCTACACCTTC. It yields the protein CASSIPDRRKGYTF. The whole variable domain, filled in from reference TRBV19 and TRBJ1-2, reads DGGITQSPKYLFRKEGQNVTLSCEQNLNHDAMYWYRQDPGQGLRLIYYSQIVNDFQKGDIAEGYSVSREKKESFPLTVTSAQKNPTAFYLCASSIPDRRKGYTFGSGTRLTVV.

With respect to this clone: Germline and junction disagree at one end, which may indicate a read error. The CDR3 region has the DNA TGTGCCAGCAGCTCACGACTAGCGGGTACCAGCTCCTACAATGGGCAGTTCTTC. Amino acids: CASSSRLAGTSSYNGQFF. This sequence joins TRBV7-9 and TRBJ2-1; 10 positions agree with TRBD2. This CDR3 region has 18 residues. The germline gives CDR1 SEHNR, CDR2 FQNEAQ (reference sequence).

This clone has only a few counts. Different DNA sequences within this sample yield the same CDR3. This chain connects TRBV12-5 to TRBJ2-7; tentative D call: TRBD2 (7 bases). V lost 2 bases, J lost 5 bases, and 13 bases lay in between. Germline CDR1 LGHNT, CDR2 FRNRAP. The CDR3 extends over 14 amino acids. The CDR3 coding sequence is TGTGCTAGTGGTTTGTGGGGGGGCAGGGACGAGCAGTACTTC. This sequence encodes CASGLWGGRDEQYF.

The chain employs TRBV7-9 and TRBJ2-4; TRBD1 is a possible D gene (5 bases). This CDR3 spans 15 amino acids. Germline CDR1 reads SEHNR; CDR2 reads FQNEAQ (reference sequence). The germline V and J ends were trimmed by 1 base and 1 base, with 8 bases remaining between them. For the CDR3, the DNA is TGTGCCAGCAGCTTAGTAGGGGTGGCCAAAAACATTCAGTACTTC. Its protein is CASSLVGVAKNIQYF.

V gene TRBV6-5 combines with J gene TRBJ2-7; 7 nucleotides match TRBD1. CDR1 MNHEY and CDR2 SVGAGI come from the germline V gene. Trimming at V came to 4 bases and at J to 3 bases, leaving 3 bases not matched to a gene. The CDR3 has 13 amino acids. DNA of the CDR3: TGTGCCAGCAGTTTCCGACAGGGCTACGAGCAGTACTTC. As protein: CASSFRQGYEQYF.

The V gene is TRBV19, the J gene TRBJ2-1; no definite D call. Germline CDR1 LNHDA, CDR2 SQIVND (reference sequence). Trimming left V 1 base short and J 5 bases short, with 12 bases between. The CDR3 is made up of 15 amino acids. The DNA for the CDR3 is TGTGCCAGTAGTATAGGGACGGCACCCAACAATGAGCAGTTCTTC. It specifies CASSIGTAPNNEQFF.

The rearrangement links TRBV19 to TRBJ1-3; D is unclear. V was shortened by 6 bases and J by 4 bases, with 7 bases between the two germline ends. Germline loops: CDR1 LNHDA, CDR2 SQIVND (reference sequence). The CDR3 length is 12 residues. The CDR3 coding sequence is TGTGCCAGTAGGAGTTGGGGAAACACCATATATTTT. Its protein product is CASRSWGNTIYF.

The chain links TRBV10-1 to TRBJ1-1; the D is unclear. The CDR3 sequence is 14 residues long. CDR1 WNHNN and CDR2 SYGVQD come from the germline V gene (reference sequence). Trimming shortened V by 0 bases and J by 1 base, and 6 bases separated the two germline ends. The CDR3 loop is CASSESIQNTEAFF. CDR3 nucleotide sequence: TGCGCCAGCAGTGAGTCGATCCAGAACACTGAAGCTTTCTTT.

The rearrangement joins TRBV6-1 to TRBJ1-5; maybe TRBD1 (6 bases). The CDR3 runs 13 residues. Germline V gene lookup returns CDR1 MNHNS and CDR2 SASEGT. V gave up 2 bases and J gave up 6 bases, with 8 bases separating them. The DNA for the CDR3 is TGTGCCAGCAGTGAAATGGGGGCTCAGCCCCAGCATTTT. Translation gives CASSEMGAQPQHF.

The genes are TRBV5-5 and TRBJ1-1, with 10 bases that match TRBD1. CDR3 length equals 13 residues. J lost 4 bases, V lost 5 bases, and 2 bases had no gene match. CDR1 is SGHKS and CDR2 is YYEKEE in the germline V gene (reference sequence). DNA for the CDR3: TGTGCCAGCAGTTGGACAGGGGGCACTGAAGCTTTCTTT. It specifies CASSWTGGTEAFF.

The V and J genes are TRBV15 and TRBJ2-7; 11 bases align to TRBD1. The CDR3 sequence is 16 residues long. Per the germline V gene, CDR1 is LNHNV and CDR2 is YYDKDF (reference sequence). V lost 1 base, J lost 4 bases, and 6 bases stayed unmatched. In nucleotides, the CDR3 is TGTGCCACCAGCAGAGTAGGGACAGGGGGAGGTTACGAGCAGTACTTC. It is translated as CATSRVGTGGGYEQYF.

The sample holds a few counts of this clone. The chain combines TRBV5-1 with TRBJ1-1; D ambiguous. The CDR3 sequence is 14 residues long. Germline values: CDR1 SGHRS, CDR2 YFSETQ. V lost 1 base and J lost 3, with 10 bases in between. This CDR3 is CASSLSRGDTEAFF. Here the CDR3 DNA reads TGCGCCAGCAGCTTGTCTCGGGGTGACACTGAAGCTTTCTTT.

The chain joins TRBV6-5 to TRBJ2-3; perhaps TRBD2 as D (5 bases). V lost 6 bases, J lost 2 bases, and 12 bases lay in between. The CDR3 has 14 amino acids. CDR1 and CDR2 (germline): MNHEY, SVGAGI. Here the CDR3 reads CASSRSVNTDTQYF. Written as DNA, the CDR3 is TGTGCCAGCAGCCGTAGCGTCAACACAGATACGCAGTATTTT.

The chain carries TRBV4-1 and TRBJ2-7, with 12 bases that match TRBD1. V lost 0 bases, J lost 1 base, and 4 bases stayed unmatched. The V gene's germline CDR1 is MGHRA and CDR2 YSYEKL. The CDR3 extends over 17 amino acids. Written as DNA, the CDR3 is TGCGCCAGCAGCCAAGAAGGGACAGGGGGCATATCCTACGAGCAGTACTTC. Translated: CASSQEGTGGISYEQYF.

This clone has only one observation. The V gene is TRBV7-3, the J gene TRBJ1-2; a possible D gene is TRBD1 (6 bases). The V gene's germline CDR1 is SGHTA and CDR2 FQGTGA. The CDR3 is 14 amino acids. Trimming pared 2 bases from V and 8 bases from J, leaving 15 bases between. The CDR3 DNA follows: TGTGCCAGCAGCTTACGAACAGGGTTTGGGGGCTACACCTTC. This codes for CASSLRTGFGGYTF. Using reference TRBV7-3 and TRBJ1-2 for the parts outside the CDR3, the full variable domain is GAGVSQTPSNKVTEKGKYVELRCDPISGHTALYWYRQSLGQGPEFLIYFQGTGAADDSGLPNDRFFAVRPEGSVSTLKIQRTERGDSAVYLCASSLRTGFGGYTFGSGTRLTVV.

The chain joins TRBV5-8 to TRBJ2-5; TRBD1 matches 9 bases. V trimming: 2 bases; J trimming: 3 bases; junction bases outside the gene matches: 8. The CDR3 covers 16 residues. The germline gives CDR1 SGHTS, CDR2 YDEGEE. As DNA, the CDR3 is TGTGCCAGCAGCTTTCTCCGGGGACAGGGAAAAGAGACCCAGTACTTC. Protein sequence: CASSFLRGQGKETQYF.

This chain links TRBV5-1 with TRBJ2-1, with D possibly matching TRBD2 (5 bases). The CDR3 sequence is 14 residues long. Germline V gives CDR1 SGHRS, CDR2 YFSETQ. V lost 0 bases to trimming and J lost 4 bases, with 8 bases between them. The CDR3 DNA reads as TGCGCCAGCAGCTTGGGAGCGGATTACAATGAGCAGTTCTTC. It encodes CASSLGADYNEQFF.